A selection of T cell receptor beta chains follows, all from one sample in a study of cytomegalovirus exposure and HLA in healthy donors. Libraries were prepared by immunoSEQ multiplex PCR; TCRdb keeps only in-frame clonotypes and omits some of them. The profile shows about 210,000 clones, about 85% of them singletons. The specimen was PBMCs. The receptors originated from a woman between 50 and 59 years old in good health and CMV-seropositive. Both conserved end residues are part of each CDR3. Each record gives: clone size, J gene, V gene, CDR3 protein. A clone size is listed for some rows: how often the clone was seen (once, few, many), or a class if it is expanded.

>-|TRBJ2-7|TRBV6-5
CASRGTGEGEQYF
>-|TRBJ1-2|TRBV5-1
CASSLWQGSYGYTF
>-|TRBJ1-2|TRBV4-3
CASSQEHGRGNGYTF
>-|TRBJ2-7|TRBV21-1
CASSYRQFFPPFEQYF
>few|TRBJ2-3|TRBV4-1
CASSPGQPNTDTQYF
>once|TRBJ2-7|TRBV27
CASSSGLAGEQYF
>-|TRBJ1-2|TRBV7-2
CASSFGTGGLGYTF
>once|TRBJ2-1|TRBV15
CATSIGGAYNEQFF
>-|TRBJ2-1|TRBV30
CAWSVLAGAADEQFF
>-|TRBJ1-2|TRBV5-1
CASSLDTTTLDGYTF
>-|TRBJ2-7|TRBV7-9
CASSLTGPEQYF
>-|TRBJ2-3|TRBV5-1
CASRSEGGTDTQYF
>-|TRBJ2-3|TRBV7-9
CASSLVTSGGRSNTQYF
>-|TRBJ2-7|TRBV2
CASRTTGVSYEQYF
>-|TRBJ1-2|TRBV9
CASSLPRDRDYGYTF
>-|TRBJ1-5|TRBV18
CASSPQGPGRSKPQHF
>-|TRBJ2-2|TRBV9
CASSEPPAERGGTGELFF
>-|TRBJ2-7|TRBV6-6
CASSHGGPPSENEQYF
>-|TRBJ1-1|TRBV6-1
CASSEVRDTEAFF
>-|TRBJ1-4|TRBV7-9
CASSLEVQGLSNEKLFF
>-|TRBJ2-5|TRBV15
CATSRVAGASETQYF
>-|TRBJ1-2|TRBV2
CASSQEGQGSGYTF
>once|TRBJ2-3|TRBV5-1
CASSGPTSADTQYF
>-|TRBJ2-7|TRBV4-3
CASSQDQLDTTYEQYF
>-|TRBJ2-3|TRBV4-1
CASSNLGSGLITDTQYF
>-|TRBJ2-2|TRBV2
CASRGDTINTGELFF
>-|TRBJ1-2|TRBV19
CASSPVWTESDGYTF